This T cell receptor (beta chain) came from a study of OX40 agonist ivuxolimab in advanced cancers. Study at large: Enrollees could have had prior anti-PD-1, anti-PD-L1 or anti-CTLA-4 therapy, which roughly 40% had received.

The CDR3 runs to 14 residues. CDR1 is LNHDA and CDR2 is SQIVND in the germline V gene (reference sequence). The trim removed 7 bases at V and 4 bases at J, leaving 5 bases unmatched. This table comes from immunoSEQ multiplex PCR, and its TCRdb copy is limited to in-frame clones, with some not included. Of around 64,000 clones in the sample, about nine tenths were seen once. V gene TRBV19 combines with J gene TRBJ2-2; 8 nucleotides agree with TRBD1. The input for sequencing was CD4+ or CD8+ T cells sorted from blood, taken in a trial of the OX40 agonist ivuxolimab. This TCR was recovered from an adult with an advanced solid tumor such as melanoma, head and neck, liver or kidney cancer. CDR3 DNA: TGTGCCAGTATAAGGACAGGGCTCACCGGGGAGCTGTTTTTT. Translation gives CASIRTGLTGELFF.